This T cell receptor beta chain is from a study of type 1 and type 2 diabetes patients. Study overall: Donors were type 1 diabetes, type 2 diabetes, or nondiabetic controls. T cells were magnetically sorted from PBMCs as CD4+ or CD8+ subsets. Across the study, approximately 19 million paired-end reads were produced.

The CDR3 covers 15 residues. Deletions cut 8 bases from V and 5 bases from J, with 21 bases between. Germline V gives CDR1 SGHVS, CDR2 FQNEAQ. Other autoimmune diseases and infections within the past four weeks excluded donors. Amplification started from genomic DNA. The TCR beta CDR3 region was amplified using 30 forward and 13 reverse primers. TCRdb passed the multiplex PCR reads through MiXCR, listing each CDR3 protein once. The table lists 250,000 to 300,000 distinct CDR3 sequences, approximately 45% of them singletons. What was sequenced was peripheral blood mononuclear cells (PBMCs). The chain uses TRBV7-8 and TRBJ1-1, with a weak D call TRBD1 (5 bases). The clonotype originates from a man between 18 and 35 years old with type 2 diabetes. CDR3: CASGLPLDRATEAFF. The CDR3 nucleotides are TGTGCCAGCGGCCTGCCTCTAGACAGAGCAACTGAAGCTTTCTTT.